The 18 T cell receptor beta chains in this list originate from one sample, sequenced in a study of cytomegalovirus exposure and HLA in healthy donors. Use of 60 Vbeta and 13 Jbeta primers characterized the PCR. Sequenced by immunoSEQ multiplex PCR; TCRdb stores in-frame clones only, minus some. There are about 180,000 clones in the sample; approximately 70% occur only once, and under 2.5% lies in the top ten. Sequencing input: PBMCs. All receptors come from a human donor in good health.

This clone was seen only a few times. The chain recombines TRBV9 with TRBJ1-2; no firm D call. From germline, CDR1 is SGDLS and CDR2 YYNGEE. CDR3 length: 14 amino acids. V lost 3 bases and J 6 bases, leaving 15 bases between the germline ends. The CDR3 is CASSAREPANGYTF. The CDR3 bases are TGTGCCAGCAGCGCCCGGGAGCCCGCGAATGGCTACACCTTC.

The J gene is TRBJ2-5, the V gene TRBV20-1; D remains unclear. The ends were cut back, 6 bases at V and 4 bases at J, with 9 bases in the middle. This CDR3 spans 11 amino acids. Per germline, CDR1 DFQATT and CDR2 SNEGSKA (reference sequence). CDR3 nucleotides: TGCAGTGCCCCTATCTTAGAGACCCAGTACTTC. Amino acid sequence: CSAPILETQYF.

The chain recombines TRBV12-5 with TRBJ1-1; D is uncertain. Trimming removed 2 bases at V and 2 bases at J, with 18 bases between. The CDR3 covers 17 residues. Per germline, CDR1 LGHNT and CDR2 FRNRAP. The CDR3: CASGLPSGLTINTEAFF. DNA of the CDR3: TGTGCTAGTGGTTTGCCCTCCGGGTTGACGATCAACACTGAAGCTTTCTTT.

In its sample, this clone was seen once. The chain employs TRBV2 and TRBJ2-5; 7 bases fit TRBD1. Germline V gives CDR1 SNHLY, CDR2 FYNNEI. This CDR3 spans 15 amino acids. J gave up 2 bases and V 7 bases, and 10 bases lay outside the gene matches. CDR3 sequence (DNA): TGTGCCAGCATGTTGGACAGGAATCCTCAAGAGACCCAGTACTTC. This codes for CASMLDRNPQETQYF.

The chain has TRBV7-6 and TRBJ1-1; the D gene is possibly TRBD1 (5 bases). CDR1 and CDR2 (germline): SGHVS, FNYEAQ. Deletions cut 2 bases from V and 1 base from J, with 8 bases between. This CDR3 has 14 amino acids. The CDR3 DNA reads TGTGCCAGCAGCTTAACTCAGGGGAACACTGAAGCTTTCTTT. This gives the protein CASSLTQGNTEAFF. The full variable domain, completed using reference TRBV7-6 and TRBJ1-1, is GAGVSQSPRYKVTKRGQDVALRCDPISGHVSLYWYRQALGQGPEFLTYFNYEAQQDKSGLPNDRFSAERPEGSISTLTIQRTEQRDSAMYRCASSLTQGNTEAFFGQGTRLTVV.

The chain couples TRBV15 to TRBJ2-7; 7 bases are a match to TRBD1. The CDR3 is made up of 13 amino acids. Unmatched junction bases numbered 7, after V lost 5 bases and J lost 6 bases. Germline CDR1 LNHNV, CDR2 YYDKDF (reference sequence). The CDR3 nucleotides read TGTGCCACCAGCGTGACAGGGTTTCCCGAGCAGTACTTC. It yields the protein CATSVTGFPEQYF.

The chain is built from TRBV11-2 and TRBJ1-6, with 7 bases fitting TRBD1. Germline CDR1 reads SGHAT; CDR2 reads FQNNGV. The V gene end was trimmed by 5 bases and the J gene end by 9 bases; junction bases not matched to a gene: 13. The CDR3 has 16 residues. CDR3 sequence reads: CASSARQGSSSSPLHF. The CDR3, as DNA: TGTGCCAGCAGCGCACGACAGGGCTCGTCGAGTTCACCCCTCCACTTT.

This sequence joins TRBV11-2 and TRBJ2-3; 10 bases fit TRBD2. V trimming: 2 bases; J trimming: 3 bases; junction bases outside the gene matches: 5. Germline CDR1 reads SGHAT; CDR2 reads FQNNGV. The CDR3 spans 16 residues. CDR3 coding DNA: TGTGCCAGCAGCTTAAAAGCTAGCGGGGGAACAGATACGCAGTATTTT. It codes for CASSLKASGGTDTQYF.

The chain combines TRBV29-1 with TRBJ1-1, with 9 bases aligning to TRBD1. Germline V gene sequence: CDR1 SQVTM, CDR2 ANQGSEA. CDR3 size: 15 residues. After removal of 7 bases from V and 6 bases from J, the junction contained 15 bases not matched to a gene. CDR3 in amino acids: CSGGDRAKGFAEAFF. The DNA of the CDR3 is TGCAGCGGGGGGGACAGGGCCAAAGGTTTCGCTGAAGCTTTCTTT.

This sequence joins TRBV2 and TRBJ2-5; TRBD1 matches 9 bases. Trimming at V came to 8 bases and at J to 5 bases, leaving 3 bases not matched to a gene. The CDR3 has 12 residues. Germline V gene sequence: CDR1 SNHLY, CDR2 FYNNEI. The CDR3 loop is CASGGQGETQYF. As DNA, the CDR3 is TGTGCCAGCGGAGGACAGGGGGAGACCCAGTACTTC.

The rearrangement joins TRBV7-9 to TRBJ1-4, with TRBD1 identical over 11 bases. Per the germline V gene, CDR1 is SEHNR and CDR2 is FQNEAQ (reference sequence). V lost 5 bases and J lost 6; bases outside the gene matches: 2. The CDR3 is 14 amino acids. The CDR3 bases are TGTGCCAGCAGCCCGGGACAGGGGGATGAAAAACTGTTTTTT. Translating gives CASSPGQGDEKLFF.

CDR3 sequence reads: CASSVAGYGSYEQYF. In nucleotides, the CDR3 is TGTGCCAGCAGCGTAGCAGGGTATGGATCATACGAGCAGTACTTC. The rearrangement joins TRBV9 to TRBJ2-7, with D possibly being TRBD1 (5 bases). CDR3 length: 15 residues. Germline values: CDR1 SGDLS, CDR2 YYNGEE. Trimming took 0 bases from V and 4 from J, leaving 14 bases between them.

The chain uses TRBV5-3 and TRBJ2-2, with 12 positions matching TRBD2. TRBV5-3 is assigned to the ORF class and has an uncertain function. The CDR3 is made up of 17 amino acids. V dropped 4 bases and J dropped 6; count of bases not matched to a gene: 10. The CDR3 nucleotides are TGTGCCAGAAGCAAGACTCCTAGCGGGGGGGCATCCGGGGAGCTGTTTTTT. It encodes CARSKTPSGGASGELFF.

In this sample, this clone turned up a few times. The V gene is TRBV7-9, the J gene TRBJ2-5; 13 bases are shared with TRBD2. The CDR3 totals 16 residues. In germline, CDR1 is SEHNR, CDR2 FQNEAQ (reference sequence). V lost 5 bases and J lost 5; bases outside the gene matches: 8. CDR3 protein: CASSRLAGGLLETQYF. The CDR3, as DNA: TGTGCCAGCAGCAGACTAGCGGGGGGCCTCCTGGAGACCCAGTACTTC.

The chain uses TRBV4-2 and TRBJ1-2; D gene uncertain. Germline V lookup: CDR1 LGHNA, CDR2 YNFKEQ. This CDR3 is 13 amino acids long. Deletions cut 0 bases from V and 4 bases from J, with 6 bases between. CDR3 residues: CASSQEAGYGYTF. The CDR3 DNA sequence: TGTGCCAGCAGCCAAGAGGCAGGCTATGGCTACACCTTC.

The rearrangement joins TRBV5-5 to TRBJ1-5, with D tentatively TRBD1 (6 bases). The V gene lost 0 bases and the J gene lost 2 bases, with 6 bases spanning the gap. The CDR3 consists of 14 residues. CDR1 is SGHKS, CDR2 YYEKEE, per germline (reference sequence). The CDR3 region is CASSLAGGNQPQHF. The CDR3 region has the DNA TGTGCCAGCAGCTTGGCAGGGGGCAATCAGCCCCAGCATTTT.

The chain joins TRBV5-1 to TRBJ2-1; 9 nucleotides agree with TRBD1. The CDR3 sequence is 13 residues long. The germline gives CDR1 SGHRS, CDR2 YFSETQ. Germline trimming cut 4 bases from V and 8 bases from J; bases unmatched to any gene: 4. CDR3: CASSGGQGYEQFF. Written as DNA, the CDR3 is TGCGCCAGCAGCGGGGGACAGGGCTATGAGCAGTTCTTC.

The chain uses TRBV27 and TRBJ2-3; no clear D gene. From germline, CDR1 is MNHEY and CDR2 SMNVEV (reference sequence). This CDR3 has 14 amino acids. V was clipped by 3 bases and J by 2 bases, with 9 bases between them. This CDR3 reads CASSFLRSTDTQYF. The CDR3 DNA follows: TGTGCCAGCAGTTTCCTGCGGTCCACAGATACGCAGTATTTT.